The rows below give T cell receptor beta chains drawn from one sample of a study. Each CDR3 protein gets one entry after TCRdb re-called the RT-PCR reads with MiXCR. The top ten clones hold 3.6% of a sample with hundreds of thousands of distinct CDR3 sequences, 14% of them seen once. Material for sequencing was memory CD4+ T cells from blood. The origin of the receptors is a female donor in good health, serving as a healthy control. The CDR3 runs from the conserved cysteine through the conserved F or W. The D gene is left open where the match is weak. Size is stated for part of the rows, as once, few or many counts, or as a class when the clone is expanded.

cdr3_aa	cdr3_nt	j_call	d_call	clone_size	v_call	cdr3_length
CSFDRTGGKNTEAFF	TGCAGTTTTGACCGGACAGGGGGCAAGAACACTGAAGCTTTCTTT	TRBJ1-1	TRBD1	many	TRBV20-1	15
CASSPALEGTEAFF	TGCGCCAGCAGCCCGGCCCTGGAGGGCACTGAAGCTTTCTTT	TRBJ1-1	.	few	TRBV5-1	14
CASRRTSGRANEQFF	TGTGCCAGCAGAAGGACTAGCGGGAGAGCCAATGAGCAGTTCTTC	TRBJ2-1	TRBD2	.	TRBV2	15
CSARVPLAGGHKGTDTQYF	TGCAGTGCTAGAGTCCCCCTAGCGGGAGGGCACAAGGGAACAGATACGCAGTATTTT	TRBJ2-3	TRBD2	.	TRBV20-1	19
CASSSPTAGNEKLFF	TGTGCCAGCAGCAGCCCGACAGCCGGTAATGAAAAACTGTTTTTT	TRBJ1-4	.	.	TRBV11-1	15
CASSLTYRDEQFF	TGTGCCAGCAGCTTAACCTACAGGGATGAGCAGTTCTTC	TRBJ2-1	.	once	TRBV7-2	13
CASTPGQGARGADTQYF	TGTGCCAGCACCCCCGGACAGGGGGCGCGTGGGGCAGATACGCAGTATTTT	TRBJ2-3	TRBD1	few	TRBV27	17
CAWARGAEQFF	TGTGCCTGGGCGAGGGGGGCTGAGCAGTTCTTC	TRBJ2-1	.	many	TRBV30	11
CSVPSGDTDTQYF	TGCAGTGTCCCCAGCGGGGACACAGATACGCAGTATTTT	TRBJ2-3	TRBD2	few	TRBV20-1	13
CSAGIGVDTEAFF	TGCAGTGCCGGGATAGGTGTGGACACTGAAGCTTTCTTT	TRBJ1-1	.	.	TRBV20-1	13
CASTQGANQPQHF	TGTGCCAGCACACAGGGGGCAAATCAGCCCCAGCATTTT	TRBJ1-5	TRBD1	.	TRBV3-1	13
CSVTPGFSYEQYF	TGCAGCGTAACCCCGGGATTCTCCTACGAGCAGTACTTC	TRBJ2-7	.	many	TRBV29-1	13
CASSVDWGEQYF	TGTGCCAGCAGCGTAGATTGGGGCGAGCAGTACTTC	TRBJ2-7	.	.	TRBV9	12
CASSHSGAGTSVYNEQFF	TGTGCCAGCAGCCACTCTGGAGCGGGGACTAGCGTCTACAATGAGCAGTTCTTC	TRBJ2-1	TRBD2	.	TRBV3-1	18
CASSSGTTEAFF	TGCGCCAGCAGTTCCGGGACGACGGAAGCTTTCTTT	TRBJ1-1	.	many	TRBV5-1	12
CASNFGDSKAFF	TGTGCCAGCAATTTCGGCGACAGCAAAGCTTTCTTT	TRBJ1-1	.	.	TRBV6-2/TRBV6-3	12
CASSVATLAGSLGETQYF	TGTGCCAGCAGCGTAGCTACTCTAGCGGGGAGCCTCGGAGAGACCCAGTACTTC	TRBJ2-5	TRBD2	few	TRBV9	18
CASSLQRSGANVLTF	TGTGCCAGCAGCTTACAGCGCTCTGGGGCCAACGTCCTGACTTTC	TRBJ2-6	.	.	TRBV7-9	15
CASSLAGGNEQFF	TGTGCCAGCAGTTTAGCGGGAGGTAATGAGCAGTTCTTC	TRBJ2-1	TRBD2	many	TRBV5-1	13
CSVEEGGARSYNEQFF	TGCAGCGTTGAAGAGGGGGGGGCCCGTTCATACAATGAGCAGTTCTTC	TRBJ2-1	.	many	TRBV29-1	16
CAWSRGTGATVNYGYTF	TGTGCCTGGAGTAGGGGGACAGGGGCGACCGTAAACTATGGCTACACCTTC	TRBJ1-2	TRBD1	few	TRBV30	17
CASSQDRGGLAVNNEQFF	TGTGCCAGCAGCCAAGATAGGGGCGGGCTAGCGGTCAACAATGAGCAGTTCTTC	TRBJ2-1	TRBD2	many	TRBV4-2	18